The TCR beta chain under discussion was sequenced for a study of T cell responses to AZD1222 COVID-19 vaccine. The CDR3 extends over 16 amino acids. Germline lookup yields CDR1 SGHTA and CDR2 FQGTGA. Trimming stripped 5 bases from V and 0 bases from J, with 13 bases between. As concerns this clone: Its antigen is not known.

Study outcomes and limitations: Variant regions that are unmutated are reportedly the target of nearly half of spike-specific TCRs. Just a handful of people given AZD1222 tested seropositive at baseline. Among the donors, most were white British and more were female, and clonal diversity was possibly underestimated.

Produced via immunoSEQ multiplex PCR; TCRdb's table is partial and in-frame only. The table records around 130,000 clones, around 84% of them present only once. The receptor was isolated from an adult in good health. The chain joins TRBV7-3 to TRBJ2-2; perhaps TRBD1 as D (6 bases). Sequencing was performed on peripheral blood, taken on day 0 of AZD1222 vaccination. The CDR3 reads CASSPLGAANTGELFF. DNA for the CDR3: TGTGCCAGCAGCCCCCTGGGGGCAGCGAACACCGGGGAGCTGTTTTTT.